A selection of T cell receptor beta chains follows, all from one sample in a study of blood T cell repertoires in COVID-19. Profiling relied on immunoSEQ multiplex PCR, and the TCRdb table lists in-frame clones only, not all of them. The sample contains 150,000 to 180,000 clones, approximately 86% of which appear only once. The sample consisted of peripheral blood. Source of these receptors: a woman aged 70 to 79 with acute or convalescent COVID-19. CDR3s include the opening cysteine and the closing phenylalanine or tryptophan. Fields, in order: CDR3 length, clone size, J gene, V gene, CDR3 protein. Only part of the rows carry a size: once, few, many, or a class if the clone is expanded.

CDR3 length: 13; clone size: .; J gene: TRBJ2-2; V gene: TRBV29-1; CDR3 protein: CSVEQGNTGELFF
CDR3 length: 12; clone size: .; J gene: TRBJ1-2; V gene: TRBV20-1; CDR3 protein: CSASAGGHGYTF
CDR3 length: 14; clone size: .; J gene: TRBJ1-1; V gene: TRBV5-1; CDR3 protein: CASSWDSLNTEAFF
CDR3 length: 16; clone size: .; J gene: TRBJ2-1; V gene: TRBV7-9; CDR3 protein: CASSRPPDLARNEQFF
CDR3 length: 17; clone size: .; J gene: TRBJ2-3; V gene: TRBV3-1/TRBV3-2; CDR3 protein: CASSQEGGFGWTDTQYF
CDR3 length: 17; clone size: .; J gene: TRBJ1-2; V gene: TRBV6-2/TRBV6-3; CDR3 protein: CASSSNLRTGASYGYTF
CDR3 length: 13; clone size: .; J gene: TRBJ2-1; V gene: TRBV5-4; CDR3 protein: CASSLPGYDEQFF
CDR3 length: 16; clone size: .; J gene: TRBJ1-2; V gene: TRBV4-1; CDR3 protein: CASSQEIRQGREGYTF
CDR3 length: 20; clone size: .; J gene: TRBJ2-3; V gene: TRBV7-8; CDR3 protein: CASSRNVDLGLAGRSDTQYF
CDR3 length: 16; clone size: .; J gene: TRBJ2-7; V gene: TRBV19; CDR3 protein: CASSIDLAGASYEQYF
CDR3 length: 15; clone size: .; J gene: TRBJ1-3; V gene: TRBV19; CDR3 protein: CASGQGFFSGNTIYF
CDR3 length: 12; clone size: .; J gene: TRBJ2-2; V gene: TRBV10-1; CDR3 protein: CASSRETGELFF
CDR3 length: 13; clone size: .; J gene: TRBJ1-2; V gene: TRBV2; CDR3 protein: CASSESSGGGYTF
CDR3 length: 15; clone size: .; J gene: TRBJ1-1; V gene: TRBV11-3; CDR3 protein: CASSLGGRENTEAFF
CDR3 length: 13; clone size: .; J gene: TRBJ2-1; V gene: TRBV28; CDR3 protein: CASSLFAGDEQFF
CDR3 length: 15; clone size: once; J gene: TRBJ1-2; V gene: TRBV5-6; CDR3 protein: CASSLPFGQGYGYTF
CDR3 length: 15; clone size: .; J gene: TRBJ1-2; V gene: TRBV14; CDR3 protein: CASSRDPGTVYGYTF
CDR3 length: 16; clone size: .; J gene: TRBJ1-5; V gene: TRBV6-2/TRBV6-3; CDR3 protein: CASSYSGVVGNQPQHF
CDR3 length: 16; clone size: many; J gene: TRBJ2-5; V gene: TRBV3-1/TRBV3-2; CDR3 protein: CASSQVSSGGAQTQYF
CDR3 length: 15; clone size: .; J gene: TRBJ1-4; V gene: TRBV4-1; CDR3 protein: CASSPEAATNEKLFF
CDR3 length: 13; clone size: .; J gene: TRBJ1-2; V gene: TRBV29-1; CDR3 protein: CSVGTTGGIGYTF
CDR3 length: 15; clone size: .; J gene: TRBJ2-2; V gene: TRBV27; CDR3 protein: CASSKRVADTGELFF
CDR3 length: 15; clone size: .; J gene: TRBJ1-3; V gene: TRBV3-1/TRBV3-2; CDR3 protein: CASSLGQARGNTIYF
CDR3 length: 14; clone size: .; J gene: TRBJ1-6; V gene: TRBV5-1; CDR3 protein: CASTTGVGYSPLHF
CDR3 length: 15; clone size: few; J gene: TRBJ1-4; V gene: TRBV28; CDR3 protein: CASSSATGLNEKLFF
CDR3 length: 15; clone size: .; J gene: TRBJ1-3; V gene: TRBV5-5; CDR3 protein: CASSRDILYSNTIYF
CDR3 length: 13; clone size: .; J gene: TRBJ2-1; V gene: TRBV6-5; CDR3 protein: CASRRAGEHEQFF